This passage covers 29 T cell receptor beta chains from one sample sequenced in a study of blood T cell repertoires in COVID-19. Method: immunoSEQ multiplex PCR; TCRdb's copy keeps in-frame clones and lacks some. The repertoire includes some 460,000 clones, roughly 85% of them detected once, and roughly 2% sits in the top ten. The specimen was PBMCs or T cells enriched from blood (not recorded which). These receptor sequences come from a young woman with acute COVID-19.

The CDR3: CASSEGGGSGYTF. DNA for the CDR3: TGTGCCAGCAGCGAAGGTGGGGGGAGCGGCTACACCTTC. This sequence joins TRBV9 and TRBJ1-2, with a possible D match to TRBD1 (5 bases). Deletions cut 3 bases from V and 8 bases from J, with 14 bases between. Germline V gene data show CDR1 as SGDLS and CDR2 as YYNGEE. The CDR3 runs to 13 residues.

CDR3: CALRLGGANSPLHF. CDR3 nucleotides: TGTGCTCTACGATTGGGAGGGGCTAATTCACCCCTCCACTTT. This rearrangement joins TRBV2 to TRBJ1-6, with D possibly TRBD1 on 5 matching bases. CDR3 length equals 14 residues. Germline values: CDR1 SNHLY, CDR2 FYNNEI.

This chain links TRBV5-6 with TRBJ1-5; no definite D call. This CDR3 comprises 15 residues. V was pared by 1 base and J by 2 bases, with 10 bases between. Germline loops: CDR1 SGHDT, CDR2 YYEEEE. The CDR3 sequence: CASSLRQARNQPQHF. The CDR3 DNA sequence: TGTGCCAGCAGCTTGAGGCAGGCCCGCAATCAGCCCCAGCATTTT.

The V and J genes are TRBV7-9 and TRBJ1-1; D call uncertain. With 3 bases removed from V and 5 bases from J, the gap between germline ends came to 10 bases. This CDR3 has 13 amino acids. Germline loops: CDR1 SEHNR, CDR2 FQNEAQ (reference sequence). CDR3 DNA: TGTGCCAGCAGCTTCAGGTCGGGGACTGAAGCTTTCTTT. Protein sequence: CASSFRSGTEAFF. Together with reference TRBV7-9 and TRBJ1-1, the CDR3 gives the full variable domain: DTGVSQNPRHKITKRGQNVTFRCDPISEHNRLYWYRQTLGQGPEFLTYFQNEAQLEKSRLLSDRFSAERPKGSFSTLEIQRTEQGDSAMYLCASSFRSGTEAFFGQGTRLTVV.

V is TRBV12-5 and J is TRBJ1-4; the match to TRBD1 covers 8 bases. Unmatched junction bases numbered 1, after V lost 1 base and J lost 6 bases. Germline lookup yields CDR1 LGHNT and CDR2 FRNRAP. The CDR3 runs 14 residues. DNA for the CDR3: TGTGCTAGTGGTTTGGGGACAGGGTATGAAAAACTGTTTTTT. This encodes CASGLGTGYEKLFF.

The chain links TRBV28 to TRBJ2-1, with TRBD1 matching 8 bases. Per the germline V gene, CDR1 is MDHEN and CDR2 is SYDVKM. The CDR3 spans 14 residues. J lost 8 bases, V lost 6 bases, and 9 bases had no gene match. The CDR3 nucleotides read TGTGCCAGCAGCTTAACGGACAGGGAGGATGAGCAGTTCTTC. Translated, it gives CASSLTDREDEQFF.

The V gene is TRBV11-2, the J gene TRBJ1-5; D unresolved. Germline CDR1 is SGHAT and CDR2 is FQNNGV. Trimming shortened V by 1 base and J by 6 bases, and 7 bases separated the two germline ends. The length of the CDR3 is 13 residues. The CDR3 reads CASSLGLSQPQHF. For the CDR3, the DNA is TGTGCCAGCAGCTTAGGACTCTCTCAGCCCCAGCATTTT.

The gene calls are TRBV6-2 or TRBV6-3 and TRBJ1-1; D gene uncertain. The V gene lost 5 bases and the J gene lost 4 bases, with 11 bases spanning the gap. Germline loops: CDR1 MNHEY, CDR2 SVGEGT. The CDR3 is 13 residues long. The CDR3 loop is CASSPGRGTEAFF. DNA for the CDR3: TGTGCCAGCAGTCCCGGTCGCGGCACTGAAGCTTTCTTT.

This chain uses TRBV6-2 or TRBV6-3 with TRBJ2-7, with D unclear. With 0 bases removed from V and 0 bases from J, the gap between germline ends came to 6 bases. Germline V lookup: CDR1 MNHEY, CDR2 SVGEGT. The CDR3 totals 14 residues. The CDR3 region is CASSYSGSSYEQYF. Here the CDR3 DNA reads TGTGCCAGCAGTTACTCGGGCAGCTCCTACGAGCAGTACTTC.

The chain is built from TRBV16 and TRBJ2-5; the D gene is possibly TRBD2 (6 bases). V lost 0 bases to trimming and J lost 10 bases, with 18 bases between them. Germline values: CDR1 KGHSY, CDR2 FQNENV. This CDR3 region has 15 residues. The CDR3 bases are TGTGCCAGCAGCCAATCGATTGTAGCGGTACGGGACCAGTACTTC. As protein: CASSQSIVAVRDQYF.

The J gene is TRBJ2-3, the V gene TRBV14, with D possibly matching TRBD2 (6 bases). The CDR3 loop spans 16 amino acids. Between the trimmed V and J ends, which lost 1 base and 1 base, there was a span of 12 bases. In germline, CDR1 is SGHDN, CDR2 FVKESK. The CDR3 here is CASSQVRIAGTDTQYF. The DNA for the CDR3 is TGTGCCAGCAGCCAAGTCAGGATAGCGGGCACAGATACGCAGTATTTT.

The V call is TRBV11-2, the J call TRBJ1-2, with 8 nucleotides matching TRBD1. V lost 3 bases, J lost 3 bases, and 3 bases stayed unmatched. The CDR3 extends over 14 amino acids. In germline, CDR1 is SGHAT, CDR2 FQNNGV. The CDR3 bases are TGTGCCAGCAGCTTCGCAGGGGGCGACTATGGCTACACCTTC. This encodes CASSFAGGDYGYTF.

This clone appeared many times. The identical CDR3 is also encoded by other nucleotide sequences in the sample. The chain combines TRBV7-9 with TRBJ1-2; D is ambiguous. This CDR3 contains 13 residues. CDR1 and CDR2 (germline): SEHNR, FQNEAQ (reference sequence). V was cut by 1 base and J by 8 bases, with 11 bases left in between. CDR3 in amino acids: CASSLGEGGGYTF. Here the CDR3 DNA reads TGTGCCAGCAGCTTAGGTGAGGGTGGCGGCTACACCTTC.

The chain carries TRBV9 and TRBJ1-4, with D tentatively TRBD1 (6 bases). V lost 3 bases and J lost 7, with 13 bases in between. CDR1 and CDR2 (germline): SGDLS, YYNGEE. CDR3 size: 14 residues. In DNA, the CDR3 is TGTGCCAGCAGCGAGTGGGACATACGTGAAAAACTGTTTTTT. It translates to CASSEWDIREKLFF. Based on the CDR3 plus reference TRBV9 and TRBJ1-4, the full variable domain is DSGVTQTPKHLITATGQRVTLRCSPRSGDLSVYWYQQSLDQGLQFLIQYYNGEERAKGNILERFSAQQFPDLHSELNLSSLELGDSALYFCASSEWDIREKLFFGSGTQLSVL.

This clone turned up a few times. This chain uses TRBV4-1 with TRBJ1-6; D is unresolved. Trimming stripped 1 base from V and 3 bases from J, with 10 bases between. The CDR3 consists of 16 residues. Per germline, CDR1 MGHRA and CDR2 YSYEKL. CDR3 in DNA: TGCGCCAGCAGCCAAGCTGCAGGCGTCTATAATTCACCCCTCCACTTT. It translates to CASSQAAGVYNSPLHF.

The chain has TRBV5-4 and TRBJ2-3; TRBD2 is a possible D gene (5 bases). Germline CDR1 reads SGHNT; CDR2 reads YYREEE (reference sequence). The CDR3 covers 14 residues. V shed 2 bases and J shed 4 bases, with 11 bases lying between them. Here the CDR3 DNA reads TGTGCCAGCAGCTTACGGGGAAAAGCAGATACGCAGTATTTT. Its protein is CASSLRGKADTQYF.

J is TRBJ1-5 and V is TRBV9; 10 nucleotides line up with TRBD1. J gave up 4 bases and V 2 bases, and 6 bases lay outside the gene matches. CDR3 size: 16 residues. Germline V gene sequence: CDR1 SGDLS, CDR2 YYNGEE. CDR3 sequence reads: CASSVDDRGLNQPQHF. CDR3 in DNA: TGTGCCAGCAGCGTTGACGACAGGGGGCTTAATCAGCCCCAGCATTTT.

The J gene is TRBJ1-2, the V gene TRBV9; 11 nucleotides agree with TRBD1. V gave up 0 bases and J gave up 8 bases; unmatched junction bases: 6. The CDR3 totals 15 residues. Germline V lookup: CDR1 SGDLS, CDR2 YYNGEE. As DNA, the CDR3 is TGTGCCAGCAGCGTAGATTCGGGACAGGGGGACGGCTACACCTTC. It encodes CASSVDSGQGDGYTF.

V is TRBV3-1 (or the pseudogene TRBV3-2) and J is TRBJ2-7; D is perhaps TRBD1 (6 bases). The germline CDR1 and CDR2 sequences are LGHDT and YNNKEL (reference sequence). The CDR3 is 15 residues long. Trimming removed 5 bases at V and 2 bases at J, with 16 bases between. The CDR3, as DNA: TGTGCCAGCAGCTTCGCCGGGACACCCCCCTACGAGCAGTACTTC. Translating gives CASSFAGTPPYEQYF.

This clone was seen more than once but under ten times. The genes are TRBV19 and TRBJ1-4; 8 bases are a match to TRBD1. There are 15 residues in the CDR3. The J segment lost 4 bases and the V segment lost 5 bases, leaving 6 bases of the junction unmatched. Germline CDR1 LNHDA, CDR2 SQIVND (reference sequence). The CDR3: CASSLSGQVNEKLFF. In nucleotides, the CDR3 is TGTGCCAGTAGTCTATCGGGACAGGTTAATGAAAAACTGTTTTTT.

This sequence joins TRBV11-3 and TRBJ1-1; no firm D call. V was shortened by 0 bases and J by 4 bases, with 9 bases between the two germline ends. Germline CDR1 is SGHNT and CDR2 is YENEEA. The CDR3 is 14 residues long. The CDR3 sequence is CASSLDTRGTEAFF. The CDR3, as DNA: TGTGCCAGCAGCTTAGATACCCGGGGCACTGAAGCTTTCTTT.

V and J are TRBV3-1 (or the pseudogene TRBV3-2) and TRBJ2-1; no reliable D call. The CDR3 consists of 13 residues. V was trimmed by 4 bases and J by 6 bases, leaving 10 bases between them. The germline CDR1 and CDR2 sequences are LGHDT and YNNKEL (reference sequence). CDR3 protein: CASSLGRSNEQFF. CDR3 bases: TGTGCCAGCAGCCTGGGTCGGAGCAATGAGCAGTTCTTC.

The chain links TRBV11-2 to TRBJ2-3; 9 bases agree with TRBD2. Germline V lookup: CDR1 SGHAT, CDR2 FQNNGV. The V gene end was trimmed by 7 bases and the J gene end by 5 bases; junction bases not matched to a gene: 16. This CDR3 is 17 amino acids long. The CDR3 nucleotides read TGTGCCAGCATCCCTCTCATTGCGGGAGGGGAGGAAGATACGCAGTATTTT. Its translation: CASIPLIAGGEEDTQYF.

The chain has TRBV5-5 and TRBJ1-6; maybe TRBD1 (5 bases). The CDR3 runs 14 residues. Between the trimmed V and J ends, which lost 2 bases and 8 bases, there was a span of 11 bases. CDR1 is SGHKS and CDR2 is YYEKEE in the germline V gene (reference sequence). Here the CDR3 reads CASSFLTEDSPLHF. Written as DNA, the CDR3 is TGTGCCAGCAGCTTCCTGACAGAAGATTCACCCCTCCACTTT.

The V call is TRBV4-1, the J call TRBJ2-3; TRBD2 agrees at 11 bases. Germline CDR1 is MGHRA and CDR2 is YSYEKL. This CDR3 comprises 16 residues. V lost 0 bases, J lost 6 bases, and 5 bases stayed unmatched. CDR3 amino acids: CASSQDTSGGRDTQYF. The CDR3, as DNA: TGCGCCAGCAGCCAAGATACTAGCGGGGGAAGGGATACGCAGTATTTT.

The J gene is TRBJ1-2, the V gene TRBV9; 8 nucleotides line up with TRBD1. Germline V CDR1 and CDR2: SGDLS, YYNGEE. This CDR3 has 15 amino acids. The J segment lost 4 bases and the V segment lost 0 bases, leaving 5 bases of the junction unmatched. The CDR3: CASSVVSGGGYGYTF. The DNA of the CDR3 is TGTGCCAGCAGCGTAGTTTCAGGGGGCGGCTATGGCTACACCTTC.

The rearrangement uses TRBV2 and TRBJ1-1; TRBD1 agrees at 10 bases. Germline CDR1 SNHLY, CDR2 FYNNEI. This CDR3 region has 14 residues. J gave up 4 bases and V 1 base, and 0 bases lay outside the gene matches. The CDR3 sequence: CASSEGTGGTEAFF. The CDR3 DNA reads as TGTGCCAGCAGTGAAGGGACAGGGGGCACTGAAGCTTTCTTT.

As DNA, the CDR3 is TGTGCCAGCAGTTCCGGACAGGTTCAGCCCCAGCATTTT. It is translated as CASSSGQVQPQHF. This chain links TRBV28 with TRBJ1-5; 7 positions match TRBD1. V was clipped by 4 bases and J by 6 bases; unmatched bases: 3. Germline V gene sequence: CDR1 MDHEN, CDR2 SYDVKM. This CDR3 is built from 13 residues.

DNA for the CDR3: TGTGCCAGCAGTTCCGCCCGGGTCACCTTATTCTACGAGCAGTACTTC. Encoded protein: CASSSARVTLFYEQYF. The rearrangement joins TRBV28 to TRBJ2-7; D call uncertain. The CDR3 length is 16 residues. Germline V gene data show CDR1 as MDHEN and CDR2 as SYDVKM. The V gene lost 4 bases and the J gene lost 3 bases, with 19 bases spanning the gap.